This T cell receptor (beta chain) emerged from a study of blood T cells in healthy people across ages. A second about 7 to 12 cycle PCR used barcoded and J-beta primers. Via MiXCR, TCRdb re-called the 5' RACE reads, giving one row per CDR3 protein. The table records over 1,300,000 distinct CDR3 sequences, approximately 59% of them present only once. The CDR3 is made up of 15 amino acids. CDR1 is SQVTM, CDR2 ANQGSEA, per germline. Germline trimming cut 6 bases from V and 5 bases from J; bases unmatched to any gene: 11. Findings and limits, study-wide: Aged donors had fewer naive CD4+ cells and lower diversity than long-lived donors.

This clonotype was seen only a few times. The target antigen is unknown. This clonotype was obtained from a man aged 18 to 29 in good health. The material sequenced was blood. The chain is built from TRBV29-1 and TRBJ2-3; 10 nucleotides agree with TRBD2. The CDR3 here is CSVGLAGVQEDTQYF. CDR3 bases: TGCAGCGTGGGGCTAGCGGGGGTGCAGGAAGATACGCAGTATTTT.